The next 2 T cell receptor beta chains were all read from a single sample in a study of T-cell memory formation after mild COVID-19. TCRdb fed the 5' RACE reads into MiXCR, producing one record per CDR3 protein. The table shows approximately 260,000 distinct CDR3 sequences, with roughly 15% occurring only once. Material for sequencing was PBMCs or a T cell subset sorted from them (not recorded which). All receptors derive from a man between 18 and 29 years old who had mild COVID-19 (a few samples of this study predate the infection). Cell type and time point are not known.

The CDR3 bases are TGCAGCGCGACCATAGCCAAAAACATTCAGTACTTC. It specifies CSATIAKNIQYF. The rearrangement joins TRBV29-1 to TRBJ2-4; no clear D gene. The germline CDR1 and CDR2 sequences are SQVTM and ANQGSEA. Trimming shortened V by 7 bases and J by 0 bases, and 7 bases separated the two germline ends. This CDR3 spans 12 amino acids.

The sample holds a few counts of this clonotype. V gene TRBV7-2 combines with J gene TRBJ2-3, with D tentatively TRBD1 (5 bases). The germline CDR1 and CDR2 sequences are SGHTA and FQGNSA. The V end was cut by 5 bases, the J end by 6 bases, with 21 bases between. The CDR3 runs 16 residues. The CDR3 DNA is TGTGCCAGCAGCCGCTTAGGGGCGCGGTCGACCGATACGCAGTATTTT. Encoded protein: CASSRLGARSTDTQYF.